This T cell receptor (beta chain) emerged from a study of tumor-infiltrating lymphocytes in localized non-small cell lung cancer. Clones were sequenced by immunoSEQ multiplex PCR, and TCRdb holds only the in-frame ones, with some missing. Of over 10,000 clones listed, around 85% are singletons. The receptor was derived from a human donor with non-small cell lung cancer. The specimen was uninvolved lung tissue not adjacent to the tumor.

The CDR3 region is CASSSGTLGSYGYTF. The DNA of the CDR3 is TGTGCCAGCAGTTCCGGGACCCTTGGGTCCTATGGCTACACCTTC. The chain carries TRBV27 and TRBJ1-2, with a weak D call TRBD1 (5 bases). The CDR3 totals 15 residues. Germline-derived CDR1 and CDR2 are MNHEY and SMNVEV (reference sequence). V lost 4 bases and J lost 4, with 16 bases in between.